The subject of this entry is one T cell receptor (beta chain). This record comes from a study of technical replicates of blood from several donors. Libraries were prepared by immunoSEQ multiplex PCR; TCRdb keeps only in-frame clonotypes and omits some of them. The data show about 82,000 clones, 80% to 95% seen once. Germline-derived CDR1 and CDR2 are PRHDT and FYEKMQ (reference sequence). The CDR3 runs 19 residues. Trimming took 3 bases from V and 0 from J, leaving 21 bases between them. Sequencing was done on a sample of T cells isolated from PBMCs. This clonotype was sampled from a human donor in good health. The chain carries TRBV13 and TRBJ2-1; TRBD1 is a possible D gene (6 bases). CDR3 coding DNA: TGTGCCAGCAGCTTCGGGGCACAGGGCCCTATTGTCTCCTACAATGAGCAGTTCTTC. Protein product: CASSFGAQGPIVSYNEQFF.